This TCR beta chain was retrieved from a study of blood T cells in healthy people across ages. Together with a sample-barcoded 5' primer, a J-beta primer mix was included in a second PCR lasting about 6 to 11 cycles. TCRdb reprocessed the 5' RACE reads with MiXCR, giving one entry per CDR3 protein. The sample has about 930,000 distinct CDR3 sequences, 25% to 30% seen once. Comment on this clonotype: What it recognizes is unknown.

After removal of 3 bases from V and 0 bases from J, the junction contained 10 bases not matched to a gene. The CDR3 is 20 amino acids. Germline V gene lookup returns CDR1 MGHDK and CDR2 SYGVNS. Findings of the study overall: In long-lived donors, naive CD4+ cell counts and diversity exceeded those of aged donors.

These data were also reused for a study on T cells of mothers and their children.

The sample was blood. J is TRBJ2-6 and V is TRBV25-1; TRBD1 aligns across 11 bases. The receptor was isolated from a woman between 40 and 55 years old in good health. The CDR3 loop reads CASSDPLGTGGFSGANVLTF. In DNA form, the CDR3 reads TGTGCCAGCAGTGACCCCCTCGGGACAGGGGGGTTCTCTGGGGCCAACGTCCTGACTTTC.